Listed here are 27 T cell receptor beta chains from one sample, sequenced in a study of graft-versus-host responses after intestinal transplantation. Antigens of these TCRs are unknown. The data were produced by immunoSEQ multiplex PCR, yet TCRdb's version contains in-frame clones alone and is incomplete. Among 130,000 to 150,000 clones listed, about nine tenths were seen once. Source: unstimulated CD4+ T cells sorted from spleen or lymph node cells, taken before intestinal transplant. These receptors came from a human donor who received an intestinal transplant.

The chain has TRBV14 and TRBJ2-1; 9 bases line up with TRBD2. The CDR3 runs to 14 residues. Trimming cost V 1 base and J 9 bases; bases outside gene matches: 4. Germline CDR1 SGHDN, CDR2 FVKESK. CDR3 sequence reads: CASSQGIAGAEQFF. Here the CDR3 DNA reads TGTGCCAGCAGCCAAGGAATAGCGGGAGCTGAGCAGTTCTTC. Full variable domain (remainder filled in from reference TRBV14 and TRBJ2-1): EAGVTQFPSHSVIEKGQTVTLRCDPISGHDNLYWYRRVMGKEIKFLLHFVKESKQDESGMPNNRFLAERTGGTYSTLKVQPAELEDSGVYFCASSQGIAGAEQFFGPGTRLTVL.

In this sample, this clone turned up once. The chain has TRBV19 and TRBJ1-1, with D unresolved. The CDR3 sequence is 16 residues long. V lost 7 bases and J lost 2, with 20 bases in between. CDR1 is LNHDA and CDR2 is SQIVND in the germline V gene (reference sequence). This CDR3 is CASMSPRPPRNTEAFF. DNA for the CDR3: TGTGCCAGTATGTCCCCTCGACCCCCGCGTAACACTGAAGCTTTCTTT. The complete variable domain, with remaining parts taken from reference TRBV19 and TRBJ1-1, reads DGGITQSPKYLFRKEGQNVTLSCEQNLNHDAMYWYRQDPGQGLRLIYYSQIVNDFQKGDIAEGYSVSREKKESFPLTVTSAQKNPTAFYLCASMSPRPPRNTEAFFGQGTRLTVV.

The chain joins TRBV28 to TRBJ1-1, with a weak D call TRBD1 (5 bases). Germline V CDR1 and CDR2: MDHEN, SYDVKM. V dropped 6 bases and J dropped 7 bases, with 18 bases sitting between them. The CDR3 runs to 14 residues. CDR3 DNA sequence: TGTGCCAGCAGCTCCGATTCAGGGTCAGGTGAAGCTTTCTTT. Protein sequence: CASSSDSGSGEAFF.

As concerns this clone: Other DNA sequences of this sample code for an identical CDR3. The CDR3: CASSPDRGTGELFF. Written as DNA, the CDR3 is TGTGCCAGCAGCCCGGACAGGGGTACCGGGGAGCTGTTTTTT. V usage is TRBV7-2 and J usage is TRBJ2-2; 9 nucleotides match TRBD1. In germline, CDR1 is SGHTA, CDR2 FQGNSA. V gave up 5 bases and J gave up 5 bases; unmatched junction bases: 3. There are 14 residues in the CDR3.

This clone was picked up one time. The chain links TRBV7-2 to TRBJ1-2; D is unclear. The V gene's germline CDR1 is SGHTA and CDR2 FQGNSA. The CDR3 runs 14 residues. V gave up 1 base and J gave up 1 base, with 7 bases separating them. As DNA, the CDR3 is TGTGCCAGCAGCTTAGGGCAGCTTAACTATGGCTACACCTTC. The encoded protein is CASSLGQLNYGYTF.

This clone was observed a few times. The same CDR3 can be traced to other DNA sequences in this sample. This sequence joins TRBV7-3 and TRBJ2-3; 10 positions agree with TRBD2. The CDR3 is 14 residues long. From germline, CDR1 is SGHTA and CDR2 FQGTGA. The ends lost 3 bases at V and 3 bases at J; junction bases unmatched: 0. The CDR3 protein is CASSLTSGTDTQYF. Written as DNA, the CDR3 is TGTGCCAGCAGCTTGACTAGCGGGACAGATACGCAGTATTTT. The variable domain in full, with the rest retrieved from reference TRBV7-3 and TRBJ2-3, is GAGVSQTPSNKVTEKGKYVELRCDPISGHTALYWYRQSLGQGPEFLIYFQGTGAADDSGLPNDRFFAVRPEGSVSTLKIQRTERGDSAVYLCASSLTSGTDTQYFGPGTRLTVL.

V usage is TRBV5-1 and J usage is TRBJ2-7; D could derive from TRBD1 or TRBD2 (5 bases each). The V gene lost 4 bases and the J gene lost 3 bases, with 8 bases spanning the gap. There are 12 residues in the CDR3. CDR1 is SGHRS and CDR2 is YFSETQ in the germline V gene. The CDR3 nucleotides are TGCGCCAGCAGCATGGGGGTCTACGAGCAGTACTTC. As protein: CASSMGVYEQYF.

The V and J genes are TRBV27 and TRBJ2-7, with D unclear. This CDR3 has 16 amino acids. V dropped 9 bases and J dropped 0 bases, with 21 bases sitting between them. Per the germline V gene, CDR1 is MNHEY and CDR2 is SMNVEV (reference sequence). CDR3 DNA sequence: TGTGCCAGTGGAGAACTTGACAAGCGAACCTCCTACGAGCAGTACTTC. Residues: CASGELDKRTSYEQYF.

V and J are TRBV27 and TRBJ2-1, with D perhaps TRBD1 or TRBD2 (5 bases each). This CDR3 is built from 17 residues. Germline loops: CDR1 MNHEY, CDR2 SMNVEV (reference sequence). V lost 3 bases and J 0 bases, leaving 15 bases between the germline ends. This CDR3 is CASSFSPGPPSYNEQFF. CDR3 bases: TGTGCCAGCAGTTTTAGCCCGGGGCCCCCCTCCTACAATGAGCAGTTCTTC.

The CDR3 spells CASSLAGTETYEQYF. CDR3 bases: TGTGCCAGCAGCTTAGCTGGGACAGAAACCTACGAGCAGTACTTC. The genes are TRBV7-2 and TRBJ2-7, with 7 positions matching TRBD1. Looked up from germline, CDR1 is SGHTA and CDR2 is FQGNSA. The CDR3 contains 15 residues. Trimming took 0 bases from V and 2 from J; bases not matched to a gene: 4.

V and J are TRBV29-1 and TRBJ2-3; D may be TRBD1 or TRBD2 (5 bases each). V was clipped by 5 bases and J by 2 bases, with 17 bases between them. The CDR3 is made up of 15 amino acids. Per the germline V gene, CDR1 is SQVTM and CDR2 is ANQGSEA. The CDR3 is CSVPRPGTNTDTQYF. The CDR3 DNA is TGCAGCGTTCCTCGACCGGGGACCAACACAGATACGCAGTATTTT.

The V and J genes are TRBV2 and TRBJ2-2, with D possibly matching TRBD1 (6 bases). Germline V gene sequence: CDR1 SNHLY, CDR2 FYNNEI. The CDR3 extends over 14 amino acids. V was pared by 3 bases and J by 4 bases, with 9 bases between. This CDR3 is CASSDRGSTGELFF. The DNA of the CDR3 is TGTGCCAGCAGTGATAGGGGGAGCACCGGGGAGCTGTTTTTT.

The chain joins TRBV5-1 to TRBJ1-1; 7 bases fit TRBD1. The V segment lost 4 bases and the J segment 0 bases; nucleotides outside the gene matches: 3. Germline assignment: CDR1 SGHRS and CDR2 YFSETQ. This CDR3 is 14 amino acids long. The CDR3 sequence is CASSPGTVNTEAFF. CDR3 DNA sequence: TGCGCCAGCAGCCCAGGGACAGTGAACACTGAAGCTTTCTTT. The full variable domain, its missing parts supplied by reference TRBV5-1 and TRBJ1-1, is KAGVTQTPRYLIKTRGQQVTLSCSPISGHRSVSWYQQTPGQGLQFLFEYFSETQRNKGNFPGRFSGRQFSNSRSEMNVSTLELGDSALYLCASSPGTVNTEAFFGQGTRLTVV.

This chain uses TRBV19 with TRBJ2-1; either TRBD1 or TRBD2 may supply D (7 bases each). The CDR3 covers 14 residues. Germline CDR1 reads LNHDA; CDR2 reads SQIVND (reference sequence). V was shortened by 5 bases and J by 4 bases, with 12 bases between the two germline ends. The CDR3 nucleotides are TGTGCCAGTAGTGGGGGGGACAGATACAATGAGCAGTTCTTC. Its protein product is CASSGGDRYNEQFF. Together with reference TRBV19 and TRBJ2-1, the CDR3 gives the full variable domain: DGGITQSPKYLFRKEGQNVTLSCEQNLNHDAMYWYRQDPGQGLRLIYYSQIVNDFQKGDIAEGYSVSREKKESFPLTVTSAQKNPTAFYLCASSGGDRYNEQFFGPGTRLTVL.

This chain connects TRBV19 to TRBJ2-1; 8 positions agree with TRBD2. The CDR3 is 15 amino acids. V shed 3 bases, J shed 8 bases, and the junction held 9 bases outside the gene matches. The germline V gene has CDR1 LNHDA and CDR2 SQIVND (reference sequence). CDR3 coding DNA: TGTGCCAGTAGTATCCCGGGACTAGAACTCTATGAGCAGTTCTTC. Its translation is CASSIPGLELYEQFF. Based on the CDR3 plus reference TRBV19 and TRBJ2-1, the full variable domain is DGGITQSPKYLFRKEGQNVTLSCEQNLNHDAMYWYRQDPGQGLRLIYYSQIVNDFQKGDIAEGYSVSREKKESFPLTVTSAQKNPTAFYLCASSIPGLELYEQFFGPGTRLTVL.

J is TRBJ2-4 and V is TRBV4-2, with TRBD2 as a possible D gene (6 bases). This CDR3 is built from 15 residues. The V and J ends lost 0 bases and 7 bases respectively, with 13 bases between them. Germline CDR1 is LGHNA and CDR2 is YNFKEQ. The CDR3 protein is CASSQEGTVGNIQYF. The CDR3 DNA is TGTGCCAGCAGCCAAGAGGGGACTGTGGGGAACATTCAGTACTTC.

This clone was seen a single time. The chain recombines TRBV7-9 with TRBJ2-6; D gene unclear. Germline CDR1 SEHNR, CDR2 FQNEAQ (reference sequence). The V and J ends lost 3 bases and 2 bases respectively, with 8 bases between them. The CDR3 has 15 residues. CDR3 in DNA: TGTGCCAGCAGCTTTTCGGTAGCTGGGGCCAACGTCCTGACTTTC. Translated: CASSFSVAGANVLTF. The whole variable domain, remainder taken from reference TRBV7-9 and TRBJ2-6, is DTGVSQNPRHKITKRGQNVTFRCDPISEHNRLYWYRQTLGQGPEFLTYFQNEAQLEKSRLLSDRFSAERPKGSFSTLEIQRTEQGDSAMYLCASSFSVAGANVLTFGAGSRLTVL.

This clone was detected only a few times. The chain combines TRBV28 with TRBJ2-7, with a tentative D call TRBD2 (6 bases). This CDR3 is built from 14 residues. Germline assignment: CDR1 MDHEN and CDR2 SYDVKM. Trimming stripped 7 bases from V and 0 bases from J, with 13 bases between. The CDR3 reads CASTFGGSSYEQYF. CDR3 DNA sequence: TGTGCCAGCACATTTGGGGGGAGCTCCTACGAGCAGTACTTC.

V and J are TRBV19 and TRBJ2-1; 8 bases agree with TRBD1. V lost 10 bases to trimming and J lost 7 bases; unmatched junction nucleotides: 6. Germline V gene lookup returns CDR1 LNHDA and CDR2 SQIVND (reference sequence). CDR3 length equals 12 residues. This chain's CDR3 is CATGTGLNEQFF. In DNA, the CDR3 is TGTGCCACCGGGACAGGTCTAAATGAGCAGTTCTTC.

The chain has TRBV5-1 and TRBJ1-4; D not certain. Germline V CDR1 and CDR2: SGHRS, YFSETQ. The ends were cut back, 0 bases at V and 7 bases at J, with 10 bases in the middle. This CDR3 has 14 amino acids. Here the CDR3 DNA reads TGCGCCAGCAGCTTGGCCCGGGGTAGTGAAAAACTGTTTTTT. Translating gives CASSLARGSEKLFF.

The chain joins TRBV10-3 to TRBJ2-3; 7 bases fit TRBD2. Germline V gene lookup returns CDR1 ENHRY and CDR2 SYGVKD. The trim removed 4 bases at V and 5 bases at J, leaving 12 bases unmatched. The CDR3 has 16 residues. The CDR3 reads CAISGRKGGSEDTQYF. As DNA, the CDR3 is TGTGCCATCAGTGGCCGGAAGGGAGGGTCGGAAGATACGCAGTATTTT.

The rearrangement links TRBV15 to TRBJ2-7, with 7 bases aligning to TRBD1. The CDR3 consists of 14 residues. Germline CDR1 and CDR2: LNHNV and YYDKDF (reference sequence). V was pared by 5 bases and J by 0 bases, with 4 bases of the junction left unmatched. CDR3 in amino acids: CATSRRDSSYEQYF. The CDR3, as DNA: TGTGCCACCAGCCGAAGGGACAGCTCCTACGAGCAGTACTTC.

As concerns this clone: This same CDR3 is encoded by further DNA sequences in the sample. The rearrangement joins TRBV11-2 to TRBJ2-3, with D hard to call. Per germline, CDR1 SGHAT and CDR2 FQNNGV. The CDR3 extends over 12 amino acids. V was clipped by 0 bases and J by 2 bases, with 0 bases between them. This CDR3 is CASSLDTDTQYF. The DNA of the CDR3 is TGTGCCAGCAGCTTAGACACAGATACGCAGTATTTT.

The rearrangement joins TRBV6-1 to TRBJ1-1; 10 nucleotides align to TRBD1. The CDR3 is made up of 14 amino acids. V shed 6 bases and J 1 base; nucleotides not matched to a gene: 2. Germline V gene data show CDR1 as MNHNS and CDR2 as SASEGT. In DNA, the CDR3 is TGTGCCAGCAGGACAGGGGGCGGGAACACTGAAGCTTTCTTT. This gives the protein CASRTGGGNTEAFF.

The chain is built from TRBV6-6 and TRBJ1-2; tentatively, D is TRBD1 (6 bases). The germline V gene has CDR1 MNHNY and CDR2 SVGAGI (reference sequence). This CDR3 region has 12 residues. The V end lost 10 bases, the J end lost 8 bases, and 17 bases lay between the germline ends. CDR3 in DNA: TGTGCCACCCACCCCAGGGGAATCGGCTACACCTTC. It translates to CATHPRGIGYTF.

The CDR3 region is CASSYLGAEAFF. As DNA, the CDR3 is TGTGCCAGCAGTTACTTGGGGGCTGAAGCTTTCTTT. The V gene is TRBV11-2, the J gene TRBJ1-1; perhaps TRBD1 as D (5 bases). The germline V gene has CDR1 SGHAT and CDR2 FQNNGV. This CDR3 is 12 amino acids long. The V end lost 6 bases, the J end lost 6 bases, and 11 bases lay between the germline ends.

The chain employs TRBV5-1 and TRBJ2-5; 10 nucleotides agree with TRBD2. V trimming: 1 base; J trimming: 4 bases; junction bases outside the gene matches: 4. The CDR3 consists of 15 residues. Per germline, CDR1 SGHRS and CDR2 YFSETQ. The CDR3 bases are TGCGCCAGCAGCTTGTCTAGCGGGGGTAGAGAGACCCAGTACTTC. Encoded protein: CASSLSSGGRETQYF. The variable domain in full, completed from reference TRBV5-1 and TRBJ2-5, reads KAGVTQTPRYLIKTRGQQVTLSCSPISGHRSVSWYQQTPGQGLQFLFEYFSETQRNKGNFPGRFSGRQFSNSRSEMNVSTLELGDSALYLCASSLSSGGRETQYFGPGTRLLVL.